Following are 14 T cell receptor beta chains from one sample sequenced in a study of regulatory T cells in long-lasting Graves disease. Time point here: persistent/refractory GD, antithyroid drugs over 5 years with positive TRAb. The authors made the TCR library using RNA they extracted from PBMCs. According to the study, TCR beta libraries were built with iRepertoire HTBI primers and CDR3-region Arm-PCR. TCRdb re-called the multiplex PCR reads with MiXCR, one entry per CDR3 protein. This table has about 660,000 distinct CDR3 sequences, about 32% appearing once. The specimen comprised peripheral blood mononuclear cells (PBMCs), sampled when the disease was refractory, from a patient treated with antithyroid drugs. All receptors derive from a female donor with Graves disease.

The chain uses TRBV7-8 and TRBJ1-1; D unresolved. This CDR3 has 14 residues. V lost 1 base to trimming and J lost 9 bases, with 15 bases between them. From germline, CDR1 is SGHVS and CDR2 FQNEAQ. CDR3 bases: TGTGCCAGCAGCTTAGTAAGGGAGCCCTATAAAGCTTTCTTT. Translated: CASSLVREPYKAFF.

This chain links TRBV6-4 with TRBJ2-1; weak D call: TRBD1 (5 bases). The CDR3 sequence is 13 residues long. Trimming cost V 3 bases and J 5 bases, with 8 bases left between them. Germline V gene sequence: CDR1 MRHNA, CDR2 SNTAGT. This CDR3 reads CASSEQVNNEQFF. DNA of the CDR3: TGTGCCAGCAGTGAACAGGTTAACAATGAGCAGTTCTTC.

This clonotype was recorded a few times. The rearrangement joins TRBV6-2 or TRBV6-3 to TRBJ2-7; the D gene could be TRBD1 or TRBD2 (5 bases each). The germline CDR1 and CDR2 sequences are MNHEY and SVGEGT. The V and J ends lost 4 bases and 1 base respectively, with 11 bases between them. This CDR3 region has 14 residues. CDR3: CASSSRDASYEQYF. Here the CDR3 DNA reads TGTGCCAGCAGTTCCCGGGACGCATCCTACGAGCAGTACTTC.

The genes are TRBV18 and TRBJ1-5; no firm D call. Trimming left V 6 bases short and J 0 bases short, with 9 bases between. This CDR3 region has 14 residues. Germline CDR1 reads KGHSH; CDR2 reads LQKENI. This CDR3 is CASSRDHSNQPQHF. The DNA of the CDR3 is TGTGCCAGCTCCCGAGACCATAGCAATCAGCCCCAGCATTTT. Based on the CDR3 plus reference TRBV18 and TRBJ1-5, the full variable domain is NAGVMQNPRHLVRRRGQEARLRCSPMKGHSHVYWYRQLPEEGLKFMVYLQKENIIDESGMPKERFSAEFPKEGPSILRIQQVVRGDSAAYFCASSRDHSNQPQHFGDGTRLSIL.

This clonotype has at least ten counts. This chain uses TRBV5-1 with TRBJ1-5; 7 bases line up with TRBD1. The CDR3 is 16 residues long. With 4 bases clipped from V and 0 bases from J, the junction kept 7 bases outside the gene matches. Germline CDR1 and CDR2: SGHRS and YFSETQ. CDR3: CASSPGTDYSNQPQHF. CDR3 sequence (DNA): TGCGCCAGCAGCCCCGGGACAGATTATAGCAATCAGCCCCAGCATTTT.

V is TRBV19 and J is TRBJ1-6; TRBD1 is a possible D gene (6 bases). Trimming took 4 bases from V and 7 from J, leaving 11 bases between them. CDR3 size: 14 residues. The germline gives CDR1 LNHDA, CDR2 SQIVND (reference sequence). CDR3 protein: CASSTDRQNSPLHF. CDR3 DNA sequence: TGTGCCAGTAGTACCGACAGGCAGAATTCACCCCTCCACTTT.

Many counts were recorded for this clonotype. The chain combines TRBV6-1 with TRBJ2-7; D possibly corresponds to TRBD1 (5 bases). The V gene's germline CDR1 is MNHNS and CDR2 SASEGT. V was cut by 3 bases and J by 2 bases, with 5 bases left in between. This CDR3 comprises 12 residues. The CDR3 is CASSETAYEQYF. The CDR3 coding sequence is TGTGCCAGCAGTGAGACAGCCTACGAGCAGTACTTC.

This chain connects TRBV6-1 to TRBJ2-7, with 10 bases identical to TRBD2. The germline CDR1 and CDR2 sequences are MNHNS and SASEGT. The CDR3 spans 16 residues. V lost 3 bases to trimming and J lost 0 bases; unmatched junction nucleotides: 5. DNA of the CDR3: TGTGCCAGCAGTGAGCTAGCGGGAGCGAGCTCCTACGAGCAGTACTTC. Protein product: CASSELAGASSYEQYF.

On this clonotype itself: This clone may be a read error of a much larger clone one base away. The chain carries TRBV28 and TRBJ1-5; D is ambiguous. The germline V gene encodes CDR1 MDHEN and CDR2 SYDVKM. The CDR3 is made up of 16 amino acids. The CDR3 DNA is TGTGACAGCAGTTTGAATGGAGCGAAAGGAAATCAGCCCCAGCATTTT. Amino acids: CDSSLNGAKGNQPQHF.

Of note for this clonotype: The junction differs from germline at one of its ends, possibly a read error. This rearrangement joins TRBV28 to TRBJ1-5; D gene uncertain. This CDR3 has 14 residues. From germline, CDR1 is MDHEN and CDR2 SYDVKM. The CDR3 DNA is TGTGCCAGCAGTTTTAGTATGGGCAATCAGCCCCGGCATTTT. This codes for CASSFSMGNQPRHF.

The chain is built from TRBV28 and TRBJ2-7, with a possible D match to TRBD1 (5 bases). CDR1 and CDR2 from the germline V gene are MDHEN and SYDVKM. This CDR3 has 15 amino acids. V was clipped by 4 bases and J by 3 bases, with 16 bases between them. Written as DNA, the CDR3 is TGTGCCAGCAGTTGGTTCTCAGCAGGGAACTACGAGCAGTACTTC. Amino acids: CASSWFSAGNYEQYF.

The V and J genes are TRBV6-1 and TRBJ2-5; a weak D match, TRBD1 (6 bases). The V end was cut by 7 bases, the J end by 4 bases, with 22 bases between. This CDR3 has 16 amino acids. Germline V gene lookup returns CDR1 MNHNS and CDR2 SASEGT. The CDR3 DNA reads TGTGCCAGCACCCAATGGGGGACAAGTGGCCGAGAGACCCAGTACTTC. Translating it yields CASTQWGTSGRETQYF.

The V and J genes are TRBV27 and TRBJ1-2; D might be TRBD1 (5 bases). The V end was cut by 5 bases, the J end by 4 bases, with 17 bases between. This CDR3 contains 15 residues. In germline, CDR1 is MNHEY, CDR2 SMNVEV (reference sequence). The CDR3 DNA reads TGTGCCAGCAGTCCGACCGGAGAGGGACCCTATGGCTACACCTTC. Translated: CASSPTGEGPYGYTF.

This clonotype was picked up a small number of times. The chain employs TRBV29-1 and TRBJ2-7, with TRBD2 identical over 7 bases. The CDR3 length is 16 residues. The V and J ends lost 1 base and 0 bases, in that order; junction bases with no gene match: 9. CDR1 and CDR2 from the germline V gene are SQVTM and ANQGSEA. Here the CDR3 reads CSVEGGAAGSSYEQYF. The CDR3 DNA reads as TGCAGCGTTGAAGGAGGTGCAGCGGGGAGCTCCTACGAGCAGTACTTC.